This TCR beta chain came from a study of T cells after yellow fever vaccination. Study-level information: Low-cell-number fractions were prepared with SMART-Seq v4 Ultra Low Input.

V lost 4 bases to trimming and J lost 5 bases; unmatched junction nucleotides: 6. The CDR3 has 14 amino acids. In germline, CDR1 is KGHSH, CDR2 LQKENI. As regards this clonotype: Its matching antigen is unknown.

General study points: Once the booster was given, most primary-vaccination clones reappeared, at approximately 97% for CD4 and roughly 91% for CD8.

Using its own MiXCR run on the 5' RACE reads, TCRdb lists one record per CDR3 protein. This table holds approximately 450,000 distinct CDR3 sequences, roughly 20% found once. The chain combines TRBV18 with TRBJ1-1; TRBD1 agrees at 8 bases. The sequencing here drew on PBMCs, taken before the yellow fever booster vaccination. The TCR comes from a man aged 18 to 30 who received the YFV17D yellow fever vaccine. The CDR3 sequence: CASSHNTGGTEAFF. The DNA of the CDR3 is TGTGCCAGCTCACATAATACAGGGGGGACTGAAGCTTTCTTT.